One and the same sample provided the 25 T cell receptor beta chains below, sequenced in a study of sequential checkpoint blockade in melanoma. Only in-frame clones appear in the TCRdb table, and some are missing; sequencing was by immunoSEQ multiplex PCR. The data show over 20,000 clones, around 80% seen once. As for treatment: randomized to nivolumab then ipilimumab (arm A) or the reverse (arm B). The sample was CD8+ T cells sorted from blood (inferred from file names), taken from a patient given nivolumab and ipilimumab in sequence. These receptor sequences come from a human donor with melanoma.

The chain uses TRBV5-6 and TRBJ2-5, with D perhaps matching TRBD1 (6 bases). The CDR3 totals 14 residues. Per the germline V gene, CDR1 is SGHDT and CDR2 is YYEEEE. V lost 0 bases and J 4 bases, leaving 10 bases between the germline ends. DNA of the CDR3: TGTGCCAGCAGCTTGGCGGACAGTTTAGAGACCCAGTACTTC. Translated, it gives CASSLADSLETQYF. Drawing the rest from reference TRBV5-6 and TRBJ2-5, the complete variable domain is DAGVTQSPTHLIKTRGQQVTLRCSPKSGHDTVSWYQQALGQGPQFIFQYYEEEERQRGNFPDRFSGHQFPNYSSELNVNALLLGDSALYLCASSLADSLETQYFGPGTRLLVL.

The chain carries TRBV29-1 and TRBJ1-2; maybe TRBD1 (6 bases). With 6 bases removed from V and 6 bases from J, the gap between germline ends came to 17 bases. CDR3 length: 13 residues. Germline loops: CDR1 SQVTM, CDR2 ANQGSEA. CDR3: CSVTGHHGDGYTF. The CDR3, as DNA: TGCAGCGTAACGGGACACCACGGAGATGGCTACACCTTC.

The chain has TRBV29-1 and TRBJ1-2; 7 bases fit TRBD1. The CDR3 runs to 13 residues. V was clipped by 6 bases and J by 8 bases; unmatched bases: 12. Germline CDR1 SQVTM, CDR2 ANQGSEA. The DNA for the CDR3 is TGCAGCGTCCTTTTTCCGGGACAGCGAGGCTACACCTTC. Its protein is CSVLFPGQRGYTF.

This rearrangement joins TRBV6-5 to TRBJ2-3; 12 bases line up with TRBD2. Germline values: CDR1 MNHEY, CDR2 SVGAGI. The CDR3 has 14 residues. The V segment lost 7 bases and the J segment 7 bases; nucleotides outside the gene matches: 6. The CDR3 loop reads CASTGGLAGYTQYF. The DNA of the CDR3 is TGTGCCAGCACCGGGGGACTAGCGGGCTATACGCAGTATTTT.

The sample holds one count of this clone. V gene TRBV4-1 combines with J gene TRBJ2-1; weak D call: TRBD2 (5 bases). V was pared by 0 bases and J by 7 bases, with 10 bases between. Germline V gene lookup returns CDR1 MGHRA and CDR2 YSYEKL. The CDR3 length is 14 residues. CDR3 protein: CASSQEAGGNEQFF. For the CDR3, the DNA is TGCGCCAGCAGCCAAGAGGCAGGCGGGAATGAGCAGTTCTTC.

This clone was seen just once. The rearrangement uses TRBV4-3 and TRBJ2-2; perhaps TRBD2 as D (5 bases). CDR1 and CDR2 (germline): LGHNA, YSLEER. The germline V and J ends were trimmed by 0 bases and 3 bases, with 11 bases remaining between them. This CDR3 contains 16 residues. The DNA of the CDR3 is TGCGCCAGCAGCCAAGATTCCGGGGTGCACACCGGGGAGCTGTTTTTT. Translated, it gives CASSQDSGVHTGELFF.

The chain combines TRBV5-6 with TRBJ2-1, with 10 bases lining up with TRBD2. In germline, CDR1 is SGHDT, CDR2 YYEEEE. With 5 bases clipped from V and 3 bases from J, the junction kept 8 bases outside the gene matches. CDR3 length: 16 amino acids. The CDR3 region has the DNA TGTGCCAGCAGTTCCTTTAGCGGGAGGATCTACAATGAGCAGTTCTTC. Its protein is CASSSFSGRIYNEQFF.

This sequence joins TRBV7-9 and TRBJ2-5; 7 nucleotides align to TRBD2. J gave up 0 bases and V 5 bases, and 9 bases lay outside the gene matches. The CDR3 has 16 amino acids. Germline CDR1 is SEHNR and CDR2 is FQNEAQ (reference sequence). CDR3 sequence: CASSPIAGYNQETQYF. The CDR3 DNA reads TGTGCCAGCAGCCCCATAGCGGGCTACAACCAAGAGACCCAGTACTTC. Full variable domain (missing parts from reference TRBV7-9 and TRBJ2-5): DTGVSQNPRHKITKRGQNVTFRCDPISEHNRLYWYRQTLGQGPEFLTYFQNEAQLEKSRLLSDRFSAERPKGSFSTLEIQRTEQGDSAMYLCASSPIAGYNQETQYFGPGTRLLVL.

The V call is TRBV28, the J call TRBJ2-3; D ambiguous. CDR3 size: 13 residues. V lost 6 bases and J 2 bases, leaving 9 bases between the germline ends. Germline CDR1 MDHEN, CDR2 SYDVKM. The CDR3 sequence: CASSQRLTDTQYF. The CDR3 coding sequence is TGTGCCAGCAGCCAGAGACTCACAGATACGCAGTATTTT.

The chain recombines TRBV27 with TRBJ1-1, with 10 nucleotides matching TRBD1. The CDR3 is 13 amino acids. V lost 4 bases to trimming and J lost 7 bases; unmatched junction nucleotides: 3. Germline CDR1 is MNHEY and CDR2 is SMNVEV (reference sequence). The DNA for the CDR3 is TGTGCCAGCAGTTACGGGACAGGGGTTGAAGCTTTCTTT. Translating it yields CASSYGTGVEAFF.

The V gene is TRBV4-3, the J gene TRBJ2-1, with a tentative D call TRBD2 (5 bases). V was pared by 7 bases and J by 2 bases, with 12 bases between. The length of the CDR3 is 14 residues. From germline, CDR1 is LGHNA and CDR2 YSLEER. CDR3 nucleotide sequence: TGCGCCAGCACCCCTGAGAGGGCCTACAATGAGCAGTTCTTC. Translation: CASTPERAYNEQFF.

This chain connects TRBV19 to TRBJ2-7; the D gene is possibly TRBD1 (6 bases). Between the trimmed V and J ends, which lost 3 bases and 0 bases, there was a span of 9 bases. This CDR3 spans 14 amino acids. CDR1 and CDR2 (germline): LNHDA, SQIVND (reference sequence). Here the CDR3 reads CASSIGTSSYEQYF. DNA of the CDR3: TGTGCCAGTAGTATCGGGACAAGCTCCTACGAGCAGTACTTC.

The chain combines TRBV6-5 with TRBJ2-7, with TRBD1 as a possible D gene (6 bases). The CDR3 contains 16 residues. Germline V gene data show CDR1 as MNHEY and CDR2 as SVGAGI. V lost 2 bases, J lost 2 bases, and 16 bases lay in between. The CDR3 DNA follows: TGTGCCAGCAGTTACGCGCACAGGGTGAGGGCCTACGAGCAGTACTTC. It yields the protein CASSYAHRVRAYEQYF.

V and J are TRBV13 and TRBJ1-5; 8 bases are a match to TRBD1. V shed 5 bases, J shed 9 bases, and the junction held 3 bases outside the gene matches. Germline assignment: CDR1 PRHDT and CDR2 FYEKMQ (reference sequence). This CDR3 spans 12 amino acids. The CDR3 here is CASSPGGGPQHF. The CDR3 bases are TGTGCCAGCAGCCCAGGGGGCGGGCCCCAGCATTTT.

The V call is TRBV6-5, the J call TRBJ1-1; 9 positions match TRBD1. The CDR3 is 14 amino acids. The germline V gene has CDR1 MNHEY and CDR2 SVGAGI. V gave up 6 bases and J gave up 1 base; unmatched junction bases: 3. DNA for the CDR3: TGTGCCAGCAGCCCGGGACAGGGGAACACTGAAGCTTTCTTT. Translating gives CASSPGQGNTEAFF.

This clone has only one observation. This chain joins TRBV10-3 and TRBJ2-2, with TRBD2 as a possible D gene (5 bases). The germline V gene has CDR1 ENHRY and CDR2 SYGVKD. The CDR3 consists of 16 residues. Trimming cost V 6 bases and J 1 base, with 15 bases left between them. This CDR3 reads CAIRDLNGKNTGELFF. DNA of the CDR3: TGTGCCATCAGGGACCTAAACGGGAAGAACACCGGGGAGCTGTTTTTT.

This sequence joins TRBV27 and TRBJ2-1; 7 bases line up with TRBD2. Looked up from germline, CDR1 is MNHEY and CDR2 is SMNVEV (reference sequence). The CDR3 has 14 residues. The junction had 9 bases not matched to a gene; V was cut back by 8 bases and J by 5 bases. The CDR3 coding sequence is TGTGCCAGCCGCCGGGGAGGGGTTAACAATGAGCAGTTCTTC. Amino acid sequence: CASRRGGVNNEQFF.

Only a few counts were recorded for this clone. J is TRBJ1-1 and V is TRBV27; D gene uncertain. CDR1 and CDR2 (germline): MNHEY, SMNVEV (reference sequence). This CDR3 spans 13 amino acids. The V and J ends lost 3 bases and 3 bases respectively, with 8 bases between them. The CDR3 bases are TGTGCCAGCAGTTTCTACCGTGACACTGAAGCTTTCTTT. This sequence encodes CASSFYRDTEAFF.

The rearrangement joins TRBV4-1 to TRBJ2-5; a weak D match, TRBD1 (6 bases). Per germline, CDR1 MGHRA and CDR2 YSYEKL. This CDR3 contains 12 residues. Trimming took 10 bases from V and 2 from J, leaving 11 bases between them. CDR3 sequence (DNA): TGCGCCACCAGAGGGGGTCAAGAGACCCAGTACTTC. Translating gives CATRGGQETQYF.

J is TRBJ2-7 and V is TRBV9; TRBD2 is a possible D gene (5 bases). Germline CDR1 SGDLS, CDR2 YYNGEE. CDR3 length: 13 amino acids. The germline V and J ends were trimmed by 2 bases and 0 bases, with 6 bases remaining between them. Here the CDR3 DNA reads TGTGCCAGCAGCGTCGGGGACTCCTACGAGCAGTACTTC. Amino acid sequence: CASSVGDSYEQYF. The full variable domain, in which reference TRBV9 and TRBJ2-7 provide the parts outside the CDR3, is DSGVTQTPKHLITATGQRVTLRCSPRSGDLSVYWYQQSLDQGLQFLIQYYNGEERAKGNILERFSAQQFPDLHSELNLSSLELGDSALYFCASSVGDSYEQYFGPGTRLTVT.

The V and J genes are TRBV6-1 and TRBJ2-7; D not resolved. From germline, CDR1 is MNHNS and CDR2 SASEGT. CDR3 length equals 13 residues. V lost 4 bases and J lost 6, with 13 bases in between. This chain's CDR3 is CASSGFRPSEQYF. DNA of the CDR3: TGTGCCAGCAGTGGATTCCGCCCCAGCGAGCAGTACTTC.

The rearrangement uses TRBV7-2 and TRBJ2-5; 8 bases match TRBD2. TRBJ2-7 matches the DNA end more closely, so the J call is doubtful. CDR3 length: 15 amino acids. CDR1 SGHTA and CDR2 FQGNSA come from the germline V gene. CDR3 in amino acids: CASSLVGLAGYEQYF. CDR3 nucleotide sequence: TGTGCCAGCAGCTTAGTGGGGCTAGCGGGCTACGAGCAGTACTTC.

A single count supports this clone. The CDR3, as DNA: TGTGCCAGCAGTTTATGGGGAGTCACAGATACGCAGTATTTT. This gives the protein CASSLWGVTDTQYF. This rearrangement joins TRBV27 to TRBJ2-3, with D possibly TRBD2 on 5 matching bases. The CDR3 has 14 residues. V lost 1 base and J 2 bases, leaving 7 bases between the germline ends. Germline V gives CDR1 MNHEY, CDR2 SMNVEV (reference sequence).

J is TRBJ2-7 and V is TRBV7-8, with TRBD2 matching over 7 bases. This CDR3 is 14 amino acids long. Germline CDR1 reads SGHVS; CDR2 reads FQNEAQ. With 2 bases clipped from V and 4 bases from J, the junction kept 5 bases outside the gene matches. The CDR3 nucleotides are TGTGCCAGCAGCTTAATCCCTAGCGGATACGAGCAGTACTTC. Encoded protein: CASSLIPSGYEQYF.

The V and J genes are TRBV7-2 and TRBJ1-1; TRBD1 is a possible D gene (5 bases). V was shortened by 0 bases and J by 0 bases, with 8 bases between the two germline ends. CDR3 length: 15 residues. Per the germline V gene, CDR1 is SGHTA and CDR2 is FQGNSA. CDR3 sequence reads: CASSLAPGMNTEAFF. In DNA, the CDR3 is TGTGCCAGCAGCTTAGCGCCAGGGATGAACACTGAAGCTTTCTTT.